A single sample is the source of the 23 T cell receptor beta chains below, sequenced in a study of beta chain features in type 1 diabetes. The authors reverse transcribed all of the isolated RNA, so sequencing captured expressed TCRB transcripts. Repertoires were generated with immunoSEQ multiplex PCR, while TCRdb's copy carries only in-frame clones and drops some. There are over 500,000 clones in the sample; around 15% occur only once, and around 0.1% lies in the top ten. Input material: naive CD4+ T cells from blood. These TCRs come from a man aged 18 to 29 in good health.

The rearrangement joins TRBV9 to TRBJ1-3; a weak D match, TRBD1 (5 bases). V lost 4 bases to trimming and J lost 0 bases, with 17 bases between them. Germline loops: CDR1 SGDLS, CDR2 YYNGEE. This CDR3 contains 17 residues. The CDR3 sequence: CASSSPRRGDSGNTIYF. The DNA of the CDR3 is TGTGCCAGCAGCTCCCCCCGTCGGGGCGACTCTGGAAACACCATATATTTT.

The rearrangement links TRBV19 to TRBJ1-6; no reliable D call. The germline gives CDR1 LNHDA, CDR2 SQIVND (reference sequence). V lost 3 bases and J lost 4, with 10 bases in between. There are 15 residues in the CDR3. The CDR3 sequence is CASSMQDGYNSPLHF. The CDR3 bases are TGTGCCAGTAGTATGCAGGACGGGTATAATTCACCCCTCCACTTT.

This clone was counted between two and nine times. This chain connects TRBV7-9 to TRBJ2-2; 7 nucleotides agree with TRBD1. The CDR3 runs 15 residues. Trimming removed 6 bases from V and 3 bases from J; junction bases left unmatched: 7. CDR1 SEHNR and CDR2 FQNEAQ come from the germline V gene (reference sequence). CDR3 sequence: CASRTYRGDTGELFF. Written as DNA, the CDR3 is TGTGCCAGCAGAACTTACAGGGGAGACACCGGGGAGCTGTTTTTT.

This chain links TRBV29-1 with TRBJ2-7, with 10 bases lining up with TRBD2. Germline V gene data show CDR1 as SQVTM and CDR2 as ANQGSEA. J gave up 6 bases and V 6 bases, and 8 bases lay outside the gene matches. CDR3 size: 13 residues. The CDR3 sequence is CSVGRAGGLEQYF. Here the CDR3 DNA reads TGCAGCGTCGGAAGAGCGGGAGGGCTCGAGCAGTACTTC.

This clone was observed a handful of times. The chain employs TRBV19 and TRBJ2-7, with 8 bases identical to TRBD2. The CDR3 runs to 15 residues. CDR1 and CDR2 from the germline V gene are LNHDA and SQIVND (reference sequence). The ends lost 3 bases at V and 0 bases at J; junction bases unmatched: 4. The CDR3, as DNA: TGTGCCAGTAGTATTCGGACTAGCCCCTCCTACGAGCAGTACTTC. Translation: CASSIRTSPSYEQYF.

This clone was seen only a few times. V is TRBV7-2 and J is TRBJ1-2, with a weak D call TRBD1 (6 bases). V was cut by 5 bases and J by 6 bases, with 16 bases left in between. The CDR3 runs 14 residues. Looked up from germline, CDR1 is SGHTA and CDR2 is FQGNSA. CDR3 nucleotide sequence: TGTGCCAGCAGCCCCGGGCAGGGGCGCCATGGCTACACCTTC. The encoded protein is CASSPGQGRHGYTF.

The chain carries TRBV6-5 and TRBJ2-3; D tentatively fits TRBD1 or TRBD2 (5 bases each). Germline lookup yields CDR1 MNHEY and CDR2 SVGAGI. This CDR3 has 14 residues. Trimming cost V 5 bases and J 6 bases, with 15 bases left between them. CDR3 sequence: CASSRDPGPDTQYF. The CDR3 DNA follows: TGTGCCAGCAGTCGGGACCCGGGCCCGGATACGCAGTATTTT.

This clone came up a few times. J is TRBJ2-1 and V is TRBV29-1; 8 bases match TRBD1. CDR1 and CDR2 from the germline V gene are SQVTM and ANQGSEA. Germline trimming cut 5 bases from V and 9 bases from J; bases unmatched to any gene: 12. The CDR3 covers 14 residues. CDR3 DNA sequence: TGCAGCGTTAACAGGGGGTCGGGGGACGGTGAGCAGTTCTTC. As protein: CSVNRGSGDGEQFF.

This clone was recorded a few times. The chain couples TRBV11-2 to TRBJ2-1, with 8 bases that match TRBD1. Germline loops: CDR1 SGHAT, CDR2 FQNNGV. Trimming took 5 bases from V and 7 from J; bases not matched to a gene: 7. The CDR3 has 14 amino acids. The CDR3, as DNA: TGTGCCAGCAGCCGGACAGGGATCGGGAATGAGCAGTTCTTC. Encoded protein: CASSRTGIGNEQFF.

This clone was counted a few times. The J gene is TRBJ2-7, the V gene TRBV7-3; TRBD2 might be the D (6 bases). Trimming removed 5 bases from V and 2 bases from J, with 13 bases in between. Germline assignment: CDR1 SGHTA and CDR2 FQGTGA. The CDR3 consists of 14 residues. The CDR3: CASSLGGPPYEQYF. The CDR3 DNA reads as TGTGCCAGCAGCCTGGGAGGCCCTCCCTACGAGCAGTACTTC.

V usage is TRBV19 and J usage is TRBJ2-4; no definite D call. CDR3 length equals 14 residues. V shed 5 bases and J shed 7 bases, with 15 bases lying between them. Germline CDR1 reads LNHDA; CDR2 reads SQIVND (reference sequence). The CDR3 loop reads CASSASVFGNIQYF. The CDR3 nucleotides are TGTGCCAGTAGTGCGTCGGTGTTTGGGAACATTCAGTACTTC.

The chain links TRBV10-3 to TRBJ1-6; a possible D gene is TRBD1 (6 bases). The CDR3 length is 13 residues. The germline V and J ends were trimmed by 11 bases and 5 bases, with 13 bases remaining between them. CDR1 and CDR2 (germline): ENHRY, SYGVKD. The CDR3 region has the DNA TGTGCCGTACGCCGGACAGATAATTCACCCCTCCACTTT. This translates into CAVRRTDNSPLHF.

This clone was seen only a few times. The CDR3 bases are TGTGCCAGCAGCCCCCCGGGACTAGCTTCCTACAATGAGCAGTTCTTC. Protein product: CASSPPGLASYNEQFF. The chain has TRBV7-9 and TRBJ2-1, with 9 nucleotides matching TRBD2. The CDR3 covers 16 residues. The junction had 6 bases not matched to a gene; V was cut back by 5 bases and J by 1 base. Germline V gene lookup returns CDR1 SEHNR and CDR2 FQNEAQ (reference sequence).

This clone was recorded a few times. The rearrangement joins TRBV28 to TRBJ2-5, with TRBD2 matching 11 bases. Trimming removed 3 bases from V and 2 bases from J; junction bases left unmatched: 2. Germline CDR1 is MDHEN and CDR2 is SYDVKM. This CDR3 is 15 amino acids long. The CDR3 loop is CASSFTSGRQETQYF. In DNA, the CDR3 is TGTGCCAGCAGTTTCACTAGCGGGAGACAAGAGACCCAGTACTTC.

This clone has just a few counts. V usage is TRBV7-2 and J usage is TRBJ2-5; tentatively, D is TRBD2 (5 bases). The ends were cut back, 2 bases at V and 4 bases at J, with 11 bases in the middle. CDR1 is SGHTA, CDR2 FQGNSA, per germline. The CDR3 sequence is 14 residues long. The CDR3 DNA reads as TGTGCCAGCAGCTTATTCGGAGGCTTAGAGACCCAGTACTTC. Protein: CASSLFGGLETQYF.

This clone was recorded a few times. The chain uses TRBV28 and TRBJ1-2; no firm D call. Germline V gene data show CDR1 as MDHEN and CDR2 as SYDVKM. V was pared by 6 bases and J by 4 bases, with 15 bases between. The CDR3 is 14 amino acids. CDR3 region: CASSRPHSVYGYTF. The CDR3 DNA sequence: TGTGCCAGCAGCCGACCACATAGCGTCTATGGCTACACCTTC.

The chain combines TRBV7-9 with TRBJ1-5, with D uncertain. The V gene lost 2 bases and the J gene lost 4 bases, with 6 bases spanning the gap. This CDR3 comprises 13 residues. Germline-derived CDR1 and CDR2 are SEHNR and FQNEAQ (reference sequence). CDR3 loop: CASSLHGNQPQHF. The CDR3 DNA follows: TGTGCCAGCAGCTTACACGGGAATCAGCCCCAGCATTTT.

This clone was counted between two and nine times. This chain connects TRBV30 to TRBJ1-4; D gene uncertain. The CDR3 contains 11 residues. V was clipped by 0 bases and J by 7 bases, with 3 bases between them. CDR1 is GTSNPN and CDR2 is SVGIG in the germline V gene (reference sequence). CDR3 bases: TGTGCCTGGAGTGTAATTGAAAAACTGTTTTTT. The encoded protein is CAWSVIEKLFF.

The DNA for the CDR3 is TGTGCCAGCAGCGAGAGCGAATTTAATCAGCCCCAGCATTTT. Translation gives CASSESEFNQPQHF. The chain combines TRBV7-9 with TRBJ1-5; no reliable D call. In germline, CDR1 is SEHNR, CDR2 FQNEAQ (reference sequence). V shed 5 bases and J shed 4 bases, with 12 bases lying between them. The CDR3 length is 14 residues.

The V call is TRBV5-4, the J call TRBJ2-3; D is unresolved. Between the trimmed V and J ends, which lost 0 bases and 4 bases, there was a span of 9 bases. Germline assignment: CDR1 SGHNT and CDR2 YYREEE (reference sequence). This CDR3 comprises 14 residues. CDR3 amino acids: CASSLGGFPDTQYF. The DNA for the CDR3 is TGTGCCAGCAGCTTGGGCGGTTTCCCAGATACGCAGTATTTT. Based on the CDR3 plus reference TRBV5-4 and TRBJ2-3, the full variable domain is ETGVTQSPTHLIKTRGQQVTLRCSSQSGHNTVSWYQQALGQGPQFIFQYYREEENGRGNFPPRFSGLQFPNYSSELNVNALELDDSALYLCASSLGGFPDTQYFGPGTRLTVL.

This clone turned up a few times. The CDR3 loop reads CAISEGRGRDNQPQHF. Written as DNA, the CDR3 is TGTGCCATCAGTGAGGGGAGAGGGAGAGACAATCAGCCCCAGCATTTT. This chain joins TRBV10-3 and TRBJ1-5; no clear D. Looked up from germline, CDR1 is ENHRY and CDR2 is SYGVKD. V dropped 2 bases and J dropped 3 bases, with 14 bases sitting between them. This CDR3 has 16 amino acids.

This clone was recorded a few times. The V and J genes are TRBV18 and TRBJ2-6; the D is unclear. V was cut by 8 bases and J by 1 base, with 9 bases left in between. Germline V lookup: CDR1 KGHSH, CDR2 LQKENI. The CDR3 is made up of 14 amino acids. The CDR3 nucleotides are TGTGCCAGCATCACCGGTTCTGGGGCCAACGTCCTGACTTTC. It encodes CASITGSGANVLTF.

This clone showed up just a few times. This sample also contains other DNA sequences that code for the same CDR3. This chain uses TRBV29-1 with TRBJ2-1, with 7 bases aligning to TRBD1. J lost 1 base, V lost 7 bases, and 1 base had no gene match. The CDR3 extends over 12 amino acids. Germline lookup yields CDR1 SQVTM and CDR2 ANQGSEA. CDR3 amino acids: CSGGQSYNEQFF. DNA for the CDR3: TGCAGCGGGGGACAGTCCTACAATGAGCAGTTCTTC.